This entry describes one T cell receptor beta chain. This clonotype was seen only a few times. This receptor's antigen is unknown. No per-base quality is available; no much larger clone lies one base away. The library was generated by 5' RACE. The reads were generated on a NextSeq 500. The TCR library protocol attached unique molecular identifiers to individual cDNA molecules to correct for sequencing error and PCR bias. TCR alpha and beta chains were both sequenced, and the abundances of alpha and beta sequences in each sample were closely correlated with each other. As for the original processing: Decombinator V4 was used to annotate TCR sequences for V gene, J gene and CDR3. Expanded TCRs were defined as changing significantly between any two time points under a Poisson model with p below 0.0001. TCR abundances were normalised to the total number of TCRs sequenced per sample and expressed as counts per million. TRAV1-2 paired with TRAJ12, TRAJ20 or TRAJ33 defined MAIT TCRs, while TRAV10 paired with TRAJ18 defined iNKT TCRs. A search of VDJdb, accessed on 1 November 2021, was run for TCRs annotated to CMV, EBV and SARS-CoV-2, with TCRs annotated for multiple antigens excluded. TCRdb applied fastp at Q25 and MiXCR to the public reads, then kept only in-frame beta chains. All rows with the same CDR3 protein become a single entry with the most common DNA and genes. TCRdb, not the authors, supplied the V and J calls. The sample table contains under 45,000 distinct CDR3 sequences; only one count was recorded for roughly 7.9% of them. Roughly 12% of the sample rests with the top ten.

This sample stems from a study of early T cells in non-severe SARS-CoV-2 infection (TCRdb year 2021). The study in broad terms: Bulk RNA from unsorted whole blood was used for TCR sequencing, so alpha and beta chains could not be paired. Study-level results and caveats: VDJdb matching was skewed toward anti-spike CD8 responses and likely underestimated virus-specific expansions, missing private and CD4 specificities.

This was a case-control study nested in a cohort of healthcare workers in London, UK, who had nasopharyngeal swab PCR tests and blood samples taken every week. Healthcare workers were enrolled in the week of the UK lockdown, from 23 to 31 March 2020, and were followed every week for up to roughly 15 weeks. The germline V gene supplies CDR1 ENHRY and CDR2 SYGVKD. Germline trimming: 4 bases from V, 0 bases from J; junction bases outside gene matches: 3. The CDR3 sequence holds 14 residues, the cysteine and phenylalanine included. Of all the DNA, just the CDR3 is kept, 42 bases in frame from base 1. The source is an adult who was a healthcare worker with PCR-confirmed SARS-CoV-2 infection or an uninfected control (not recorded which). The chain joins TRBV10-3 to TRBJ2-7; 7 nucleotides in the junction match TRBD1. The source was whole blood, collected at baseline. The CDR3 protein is CAISGDSSSYEQYF. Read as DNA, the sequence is TGTGCCATCAGTGGGGACAGCAGCTCCTACGAGCAGTACTTC.